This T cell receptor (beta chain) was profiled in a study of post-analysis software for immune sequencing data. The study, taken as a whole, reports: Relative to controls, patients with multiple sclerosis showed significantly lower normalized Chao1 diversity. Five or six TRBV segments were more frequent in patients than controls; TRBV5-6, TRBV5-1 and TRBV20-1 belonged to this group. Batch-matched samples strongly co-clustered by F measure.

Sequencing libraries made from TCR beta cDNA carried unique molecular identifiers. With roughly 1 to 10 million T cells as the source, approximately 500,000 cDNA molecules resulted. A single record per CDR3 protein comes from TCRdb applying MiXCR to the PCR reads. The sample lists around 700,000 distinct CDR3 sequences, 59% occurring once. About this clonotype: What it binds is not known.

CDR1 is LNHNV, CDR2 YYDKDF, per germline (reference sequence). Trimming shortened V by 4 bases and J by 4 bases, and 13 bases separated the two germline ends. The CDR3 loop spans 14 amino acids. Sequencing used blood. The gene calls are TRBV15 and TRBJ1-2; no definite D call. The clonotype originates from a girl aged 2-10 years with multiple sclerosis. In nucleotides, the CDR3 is TGTGCCACCAGCAACAACGGAGGAATCTATGGCTACACCTTC. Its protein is CATSNNGGIYGYTF.